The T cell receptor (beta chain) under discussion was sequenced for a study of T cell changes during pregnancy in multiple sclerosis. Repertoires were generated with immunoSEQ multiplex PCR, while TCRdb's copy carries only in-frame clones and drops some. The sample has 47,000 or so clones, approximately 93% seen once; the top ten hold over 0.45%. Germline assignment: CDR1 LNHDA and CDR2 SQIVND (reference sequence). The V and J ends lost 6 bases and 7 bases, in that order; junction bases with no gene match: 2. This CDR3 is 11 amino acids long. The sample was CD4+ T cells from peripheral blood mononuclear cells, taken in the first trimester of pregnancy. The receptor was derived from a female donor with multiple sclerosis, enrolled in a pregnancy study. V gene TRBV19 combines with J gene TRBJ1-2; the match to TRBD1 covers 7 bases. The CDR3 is CASSYRGGYTF. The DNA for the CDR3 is TGTGCCAGTAGCTACAGGGGTGGCTACACCTTC.